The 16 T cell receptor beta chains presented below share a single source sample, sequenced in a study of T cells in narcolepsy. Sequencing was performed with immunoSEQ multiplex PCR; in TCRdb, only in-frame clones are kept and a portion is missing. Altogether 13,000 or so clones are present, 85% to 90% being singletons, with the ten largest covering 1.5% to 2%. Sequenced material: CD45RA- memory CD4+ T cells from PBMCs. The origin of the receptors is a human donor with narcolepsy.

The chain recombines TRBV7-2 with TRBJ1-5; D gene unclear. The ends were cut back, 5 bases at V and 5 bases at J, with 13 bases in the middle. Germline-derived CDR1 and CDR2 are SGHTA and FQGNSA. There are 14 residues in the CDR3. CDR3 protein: CASSVDGRYQPQHF. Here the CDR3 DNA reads TGTGCCAGCAGCGTGGACGGGAGGTATCAGCCCCAGCATTTT. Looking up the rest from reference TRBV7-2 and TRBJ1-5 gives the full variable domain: GAGVSQSPSNKVTEKGKDVELRCDPISGHTALYWYRQSLGQGLEFLIYFQGNSAPDKSGLPSDRFSAERTGGSVSTLTIQRTQQEDSAVYLCASSVDGRYQPQHFGDGTRLSIL.

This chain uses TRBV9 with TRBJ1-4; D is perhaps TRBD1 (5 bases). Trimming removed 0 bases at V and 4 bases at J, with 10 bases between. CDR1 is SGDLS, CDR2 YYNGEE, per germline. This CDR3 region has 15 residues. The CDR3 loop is CASSVEAGINEKLFF. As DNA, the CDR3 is TGTGCCAGCAGCGTAGAGGCAGGGATTAATGAAAAACTGTTTTTT.

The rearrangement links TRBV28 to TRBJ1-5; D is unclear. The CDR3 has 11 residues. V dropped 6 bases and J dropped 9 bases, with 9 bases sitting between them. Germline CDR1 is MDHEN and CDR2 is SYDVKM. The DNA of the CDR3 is TGTGCCAGCAGCAGGCTTGGGCCCCAGCATTTT. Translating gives CASSRLGPQHF.

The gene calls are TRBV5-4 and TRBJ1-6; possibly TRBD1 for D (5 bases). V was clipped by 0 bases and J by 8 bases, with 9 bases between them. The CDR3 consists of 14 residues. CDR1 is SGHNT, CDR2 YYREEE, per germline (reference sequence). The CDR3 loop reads CASSLGQGDSPLHF. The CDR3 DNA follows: TGTGCCAGCAGCTTGGGGCAAGGGGATTCACCCCTCCACTTT.

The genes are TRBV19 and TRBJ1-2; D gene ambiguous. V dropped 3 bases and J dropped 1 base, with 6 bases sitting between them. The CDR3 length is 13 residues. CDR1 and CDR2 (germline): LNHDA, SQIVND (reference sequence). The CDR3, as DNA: TGTGCCAGTAGTATTGGCAGTAACTATGGCTACACCTTC. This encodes CASSIGSNYGYTF.

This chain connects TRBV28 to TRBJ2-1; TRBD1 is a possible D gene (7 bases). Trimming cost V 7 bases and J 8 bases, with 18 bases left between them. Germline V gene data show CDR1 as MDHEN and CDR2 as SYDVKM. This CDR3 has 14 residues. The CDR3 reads CASTRGEVGDEQFF. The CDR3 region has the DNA TGTGCCAGCACCAGGGGGGAGGTCGGCGATGAGCAGTTCTTC.

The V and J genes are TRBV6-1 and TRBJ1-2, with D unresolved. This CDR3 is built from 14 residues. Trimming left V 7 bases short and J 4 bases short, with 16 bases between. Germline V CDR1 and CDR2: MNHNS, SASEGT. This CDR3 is CASTGGLGGYGYTF. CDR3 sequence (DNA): TGTGCCAGCACCGGCGGACTTGGAGGCTATGGCTACACCTTC.

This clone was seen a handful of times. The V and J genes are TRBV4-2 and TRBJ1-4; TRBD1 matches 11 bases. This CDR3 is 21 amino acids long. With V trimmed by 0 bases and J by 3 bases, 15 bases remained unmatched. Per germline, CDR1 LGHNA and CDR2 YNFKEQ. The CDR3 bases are TGTGCCAGCAGCCAAGATCGGGGGACAGGGGGTTTAGGTTCAGCTAATGAAAAACTGTTTTTT. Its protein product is CASSQDRGTGGLGSANEKLFF.

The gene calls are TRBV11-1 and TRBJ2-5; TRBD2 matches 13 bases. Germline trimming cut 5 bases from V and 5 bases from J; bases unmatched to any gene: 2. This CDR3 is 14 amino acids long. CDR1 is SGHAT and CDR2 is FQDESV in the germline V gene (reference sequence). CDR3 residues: CASSETSGGETQYF. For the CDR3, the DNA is TGTGCCAGCAGCGAGACTAGCGGGGGGGAGACCCAGTACTTC.

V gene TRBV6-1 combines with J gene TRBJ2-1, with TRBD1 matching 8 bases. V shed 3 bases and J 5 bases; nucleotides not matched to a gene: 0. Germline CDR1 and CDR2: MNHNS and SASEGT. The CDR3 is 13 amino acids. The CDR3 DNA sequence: TGTGCCAGCAGTGAGGACAGGGACAATGAGCAGTTCTTC. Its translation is CASSEDRDNEQFF.

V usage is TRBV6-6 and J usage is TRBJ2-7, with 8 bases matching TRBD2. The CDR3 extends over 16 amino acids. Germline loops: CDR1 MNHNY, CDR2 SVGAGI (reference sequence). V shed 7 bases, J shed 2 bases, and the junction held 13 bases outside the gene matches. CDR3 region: CASTSPVSGGTYEQYF. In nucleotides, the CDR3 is TGTGCCAGCACTTCTCCGGTAAGCGGGGGAACCTACGAGCAGTACTTC.

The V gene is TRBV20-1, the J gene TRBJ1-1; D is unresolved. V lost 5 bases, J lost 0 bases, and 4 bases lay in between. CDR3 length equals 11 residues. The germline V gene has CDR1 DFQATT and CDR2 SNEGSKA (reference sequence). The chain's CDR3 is CSAPMNTEAFF. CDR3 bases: TGCAGTGCTCCCATGAACACTGAAGCTTTCTTT.

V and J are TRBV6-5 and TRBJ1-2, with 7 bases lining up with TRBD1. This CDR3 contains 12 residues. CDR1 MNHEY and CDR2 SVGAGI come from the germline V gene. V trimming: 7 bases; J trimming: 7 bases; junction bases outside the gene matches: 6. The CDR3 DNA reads TGTGCCAGCAAGGGGGCGCTTGGTGGCTACACCTTC. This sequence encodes CASKGALGGYTF.

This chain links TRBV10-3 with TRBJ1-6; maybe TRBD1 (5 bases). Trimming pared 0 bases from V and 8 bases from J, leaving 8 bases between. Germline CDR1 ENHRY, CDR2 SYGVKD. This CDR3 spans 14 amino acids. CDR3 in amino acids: CAISESREDSPLHF. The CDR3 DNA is TGTGCCATCAGTGAGTCCAGGGAGGATTCACCCCTCCACTTT.

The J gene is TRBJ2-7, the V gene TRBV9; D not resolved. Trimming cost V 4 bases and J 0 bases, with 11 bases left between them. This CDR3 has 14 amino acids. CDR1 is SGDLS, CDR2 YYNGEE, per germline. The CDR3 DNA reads TGTGCCAGCAGCTCCCATCTGAGCTCCTACGAGCAGTACTTC. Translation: CASSSHLSSYEQYF. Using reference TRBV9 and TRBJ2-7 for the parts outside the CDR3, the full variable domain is DSGVTQTPKHLITATGQRVTLRCSPRSGDLSVYWYQQSLDQGLQFLIQYYNGEERAKGNILERFSAQQFPDLHSELNLSSLELGDSALYFCASSSHLSSYEQYFGPGTRLTVT.

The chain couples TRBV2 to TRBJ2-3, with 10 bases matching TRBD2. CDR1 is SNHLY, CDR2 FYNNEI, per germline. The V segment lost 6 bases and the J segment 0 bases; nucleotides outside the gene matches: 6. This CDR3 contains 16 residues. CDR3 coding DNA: TGTGCCAGCAGGAAAGGGACTAGCGCTAGCACAGATACGCAGTATTTT. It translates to CASRKGTSASTDTQYF. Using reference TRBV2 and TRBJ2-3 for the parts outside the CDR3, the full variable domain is EPEVTQTPSHQVTQMGQEVILRCVPISNHLYFYWYRQILGQKVEFLVSFYNNEISEKSEIFDDQFSVERPDGSNFTLKIRSTKLEDSAMYFCASRKGTSASTDTQYFGPGTRLTVL.